These 27 T cell receptor beta chains originate from one sample sequenced in a study of shared clonotypes between healthy human individuals. Here immunoSEQ multiplex PCR was the method, and the copy in TCRdb shows in-frame clones only, minus some. The table records a few hundred thousand clones, roughly 97% of them present only once. The sequencing sample was made of naive CD4+ T cells sorted from blood. Subset given: CD45RA+ positively selected. The source of these receptors is a woman aged 30 to 39 in good health.

The rearrangement links TRBV11-2 to TRBJ2-1, with TRBD1 as a possible D gene (6 bases). V was cut by 8 bases and J by 7 bases, with 12 bases left in between. The CDR3 runs 12 residues. The germline gives CDR1 SGHAT, CDR2 FQNNGV. CDR3 nucleotides: TGTGCCAGCCGGGACGGGACAAATGAGCAGTTCTTC. It codes for CASRDGTNEQFF.

The chain combines TRBV6-1 with TRBJ1-1; D gene unclear. Trimming shortened V by 7 bases and J by 5 bases, and 14 bases separated the two germline ends. The length of the CDR3 is 13 residues. Germline CDR1 MNHNS, CDR2 SASEGT. Here the CDR3 reads CASKRDFRTEAFF. CDR3 DNA: TGTGCCAGCAAGAGGGATTTTCGGACTGAAGCTTTCTTT.

The chain has TRBV6-1 and TRBJ1-1; D gene uncertain. The CDR3 totals 13 residues. The germline V and J ends were trimmed by 7 bases and 1 base, with 10 bases remaining between them. CDR1 is MNHNS, CDR2 SASEGT, per germline. CDR3 protein: CASTPWRNTEAFF. The CDR3 DNA reads as TGTGCCAGCACCCCCTGGAGGAACACTGAAGCTTTCTTT.

In this sample, this clone turned up once. One end of the junction fails to match germline, which may point to a read error. The same CDR3 is also encoded by other DNA sequences in this sample. This chain connects TRBV27 to TRBJ1-5; D remains unclear. CDR1 and CDR2 (germline): MNHEY, SMNVEV (reference sequence). CDR3 size: 13 residues. DNA of the CDR3: TGTGCCAGCAGTTTAAAAAGCAATCAGCCTCAGCATTTT. This gives the protein CASSLKSNQPQHF.

The chain is built from TRBV5-1 and TRBJ1-5; the match to TRBD1 covers 7 bases. The CDR3 is 14 amino acids. The V gene's germline CDR1 is SGHRS and CDR2 YFSETQ. The trim removed 4 bases at V and 3 bases at J, leaving 4 bases unmatched. The CDR3 DNA reads as TGCGCCAGCAGCCTGACAGGGCCCAATCAGCCCCAGCATTTT. It yields the protein CASSLTGPNQPQHF.

The chain combines TRBV11-2 with TRBJ2-1; D not resolved. V was clipped by 5 bases and J by 5 bases, with 4 bases between them. CDR1 and CDR2 (germline): SGHAT, FQNNGV. The CDR3 sequence is 11 residues long. The CDR3 region is CASSRHNEQFF. CDR3 nucleotides: TGTGCCAGCAGCCGGCACAATGAGCAGTTCTTC. Full variable domain (rest looked up from reference TRBV11-2 and TRBJ2-1): EAGVAQSPRYKIIEKRQSVAFWCNPISGHATLYWYQQILGQGPKLLIQFQNNGVVDDSQLPKDRFSAERLKGVDSTLKIQPAKLEDSAVYLCASSRHNEQFFGPGTRLTVL.

The J gene is TRBJ2-1, the V gene TRBV28; D is unresolved. Germline lookup yields CDR1 MDHEN and CDR2 SYDVKM. This CDR3 is 17 amino acids long. The V end lost 7 bases, the J end lost 0 bases, and 19 bases lay between the germline ends. The CDR3 nucleotides read TGTGCCAGCATCGCGGTAGGGCTCCCGAGCTCCTACAATGAGCAGTTCTTC. The encoded protein is CASIAVGLPSSYNEQFF.

This chain links TRBV7-3 with TRBJ2-2; D unclear. Trimming removed 2 bases from V and 0 bases from J, with 4 bases in between. This CDR3 comprises 14 residues. Germline lookup yields CDR1 SGHTA and CDR2 FQGTGA. The CDR3 DNA is TGTGCCAGCAGCTTAGGTTCGAACACCGGGGAGCTGTTTTTT. Encoded protein: CASSLGSNTGELFF.

The CDR3 bases are TGTGCCAGCAGCCATGGTTACGGGACCTCACGGGGTGAGCAGTTCTTC. It specifies CASSHGYGTSRGEQFF. The chain has TRBV14 and TRBJ2-1; TRBD1 or TRBD2 may be the D gene (5 bases each). The ends were cut back, 3 bases at V and 9 bases at J, with 21 bases in the middle. From germline, CDR1 is SGHDN and CDR2 FVKESK. This CDR3 contains 16 residues.

The V call is TRBV27, the J call TRBJ2-3; TRBD1 is a possible D gene (5 bases). From germline, CDR1 is MNHEY and CDR2 SMNVEV (reference sequence). The V and J ends lost 10 bases and 0 bases respectively, with 8 bases between them. The CDR3 spans 12 residues. The CDR3: CATSGSTDTQYF. DNA of the CDR3: TGTGCCACCTCAGGGAGCACAGATACGCAGTATTTT.

The J gene is TRBJ1-1, the V gene TRBV5-8; D gene uncertain. The V end lost 2 bases, the J end lost 4 bases, and 15 bases lay between the germline ends. The CDR3 runs 15 residues. The V gene's germline CDR1 is SGHTS and CDR2 YDEGEE. In nucleotides, the CDR3 is TGTGCCAGCAGCTTTATGGTGGTAGAGGGCACTGAAGCTTTCTTT. Amino acids: CASSFMVVEGTEAFF.

This chain joins TRBV19 and TRBJ1-5, with D perhaps TRBD1 (6 bases). Germline lookup yields CDR1 LNHDA and CDR2 SQIVND (reference sequence). CDR3 size: 17 residues. V was cut by 3 bases and J by 1 base, with 16 bases left in between. CDR3 sequence (DNA): TGTGCCAGTAGTATTAGCAGGGGAAGAAAAAGCAATCAGCCCCAGCATTTT. Translated, it gives CASSISRGRKSNQPQHF.

The chain's CDR3 is CASSLRQGNGEQYF. In nucleotides, the CDR3 is TGTGCCAGCAGCTTGCGCCAGGGGAATGGCGAGCAGTACTTC. The chain joins TRBV5-5 to TRBJ2-7, with a tentative D call TRBD1 (6 bases). The V and J ends lost 1 base and 6 bases respectively, with 14 bases between them. Germline lookup yields CDR1 SGHKS and CDR2 YYEKEE (reference sequence). The CDR3 has 14 residues. Full variable domain (remainder filled in from reference TRBV5-5 and TRBJ2-7): DAGVTQSPTHLIKTRGQQVTLRCSPISGHKSVSWYQQVLGQGPQFIFQYYEKEERGRGNFPDRFSARQFPNYSSELNVNALLLGDSALYLCASSLRQGNGEQYFGPGTRLTVT.

The CDR3 coding sequence is TGTGCCAGCAGTCGACAGCCCTTAAATGAAAAACTGTTTTTT. Its protein is CASSRQPLNEKLFF. The chain employs TRBV27 and TRBJ1-4; D perhaps matches TRBD1 (5 bases). CDR3 length: 14 amino acids. Per the germline V gene, CDR1 is MNHEY and CDR2 is SMNVEV (reference sequence). Trimming pared 5 bases from V and 5 bases from J, leaving 12 bases between.

The genes are TRBV27 and TRBJ1-5; 9 nucleotides line up with TRBD1. The V and J ends lost 2 bases and 9 bases, in that order; junction bases with no gene match: 17. The germline V gene has CDR1 MNHEY and CDR2 SMNVEV (reference sequence). The CDR3 extends over 18 amino acids. The CDR3 DNA reads TGTGCCAGCAGTTTACGTCCTTACAGGGGGCCCTCCCCAATGCCCCAGCATTTT. This gives the protein CASSLRPYRGPSPMPQHF.

In this sample, this clone turned up a few times. The chain couples TRBV5-1 to TRBJ2-2; D is uncertain. V was shortened by 2 bases and J by 4 bases, with 6 bases between the two germline ends. The CDR3 runs 13 residues. CDR1 and CDR2 from the germline V gene are SGHRS and YFSETQ. The CDR3 DNA reads TGCGCCAGCAGCTTTACAACCACCGGGGAGCTGTTTTTT. Amino acid sequence: CASSFTTTGELFF. Full variable domain (remainder filled in from reference TRBV5-1 and TRBJ2-2): KAGVTQTPRYLIKTRGQQVTLSCSPISGHRSVSWYQQTPGQGLQFLFEYFSETQRNKGNFPGRFSGRQFSNSRSEMNVSTLELGDSALYLCASSFTTTGELFFGEGSRLTVL.

CDR3 nucleotides: TGTGCCAGCAGCCAGGGGTGGGGGAGTACGGACGAGCAGTACTTC. This gives the protein CASSQGWGSTDEQYF. This chain links TRBV4-2 with TRBJ2-7, with D perhaps being TRBD1 or TRBD2 (5 bases each). Germline values: CDR1 LGHNA, CDR2 YNFKEQ. V lost 3 bases to trimming and J lost 5 bases, with 17 bases between them. The length of the CDR3 is 15 residues.

This chain joins TRBV11-3 and TRBJ2-2; TRBD1 aligns across 9 bases. Germline values: CDR1 SGHNT, CDR2 YENEEA. The length of the CDR3 is 16 residues. V lost 7 bases and J lost 3; bases outside the gene matches: 9. CDR3 nucleotide sequence: TGTGCCAGCATCTCGACCGGGACAGGGCACACCGGGGAGCTGTTTTTT. It yields the protein CASISTGTGHTGELFF.

The chain links TRBV5-4 to TRBJ2-1, with D tentatively TRBD1 or TRBD2 (5 bases each). The CDR3 contains 13 residues. With 7 bases removed from V and 7 bases from J, the gap between germline ends came to 15 bases. Germline CDR1 is SGHNT and CDR2 is YYREEE (reference sequence). CDR3 in DNA: TGTGCCAGCGTTAGGGACGGTCAAAATGAGCAGTTCTTC. This translates into CASVRDGQNEQFF.

This clone was seen a few times. V is TRBV9 and J is TRBJ1-1; TRBD1 agrees at 7 bases. V was clipped by 3 bases and J by 0 bases; unmatched bases: 5. Germline V CDR1 and CDR2: SGDLS, YYNGEE. This CDR3 is built from 15 residues. Written as DNA, the CDR3 is TGTGCCAGCAGCGGGAGCAGGGGGTTGAACACTGAAGCTTTCTTT. Amino acids: CASSGSRGLNTEAFF.

The chain is built from TRBV19 and TRBJ2-1; D is unclear. CDR1 and CDR2 (germline): LNHDA, SQIVND (reference sequence). The CDR3 has 14 residues. V lost 3 bases and J lost 1, with 7 bases in between. DNA for the CDR3: TGTGCCAGTAGTATTTCCACTTCCTACAATGAGCAGTTCTTC. Residues: CASSISTSYNEQFF. The variable domain in full, with the rest retrieved from reference TRBV19 and TRBJ2-1, is DGGITQSPKYLFRKEGQNVTLSCEQNLNHDAMYWYRQDPGQGLRLIYYSQIVNDFQKGDIAEGYSVSREKKESFPLTVTSAQKNPTAFYLCASSISTSYNEQFFGPGTRLTVL.

The chain recombines TRBV7-6 with TRBJ2-5; tentatively, D is TRBD2 (6 bases). CDR3 size: 15 residues. The V gene's germline CDR1 is SGHVS and CDR2 FNYEAQ. Trimming shortened V by 2 bases and J by 5 bases, and 15 bases separated the two germline ends. The CDR3 DNA follows: TGTGCCAGCAGCTTATACCGGGGAGGAGGCGAGACCCAGTACTTC. Its protein is CASSLYRGGGETQYF.

J is TRBJ2-4 and V is TRBV5-4; a possible D gene is TRBD2 (6 bases). The CDR3 has 17 residues. In germline, CDR1 is SGHNT, CDR2 YYREEE (reference sequence). V shed 5 bases and J shed 0 bases, with 18 bases lying between them. The CDR3: CASSHGVAEIAKNIQYF. CDR3 bases: TGTGCCAGCAGTCACGGGGTAGCGGAGATAGCCAAAAACATTCAGTACTTC.

This clone is a singleton in its sample. The chain combines TRBV2 with TRBJ2-7, with D uncertain. CDR3 length: 15 residues. Germline lookup yields CDR1 SNHLY and CDR2 FYNNEI. V lost 4 bases, J lost 3 bases, and 16 bases lay in between. CDR3 region: CASSVEERPRYEQYF. As DNA, the CDR3 is TGTGCCAGCAGTGTTGAGGAAAGACCCCGCTACGAGCAGTACTTC.

CDR3 bases: TGTGCCAGCAGCCTCCAAACCGGGACAGGGGGGATCAATGAGCAGTTCTTC. It yields the protein CASSLQTGTGGINEQFF. The rearrangement links TRBV7-2 to TRBJ2-1; 11 bases are a match to TRBD1. The CDR3 sequence is 17 residues long. J gave up 6 bases and V 5 bases, and 12 bases lay outside the gene matches. Germline CDR1 is SGHTA and CDR2 is FQGNSA.

A word on this clone: Other DNA sequences in the same sample also yield this CDR3. The chain has TRBV9 and TRBJ2-7, with 10 nucleotides matching TRBD1. The CDR3 loop spans 14 amino acids. Germline loops: CDR1 SGDLS, CDR2 YYNGEE. With V trimmed by 2 bases and J by 2 bases, 1 base remained unmatched. The CDR3 spells CASSVGTGAYEQYF. CDR3 bases: TGTGCCAGCAGCGTGGGGACAGGGGCCTACGAGCAGTACTTC.

The chain links TRBV5-1 to TRBJ1-1; 7 nucleotides agree with TRBD1. Per the germline V gene, CDR1 is SGHRS and CDR2 is YFSETQ. This CDR3 spans 12 amino acids. V was clipped by 4 bases and J by 10 bases; unmatched bases: 7. The CDR3 region is CASSADRLGAFF. The DNA for the CDR3 is TGCGCCAGCAGCGCGGACAGGCTCGGAGCTTTCTTT.